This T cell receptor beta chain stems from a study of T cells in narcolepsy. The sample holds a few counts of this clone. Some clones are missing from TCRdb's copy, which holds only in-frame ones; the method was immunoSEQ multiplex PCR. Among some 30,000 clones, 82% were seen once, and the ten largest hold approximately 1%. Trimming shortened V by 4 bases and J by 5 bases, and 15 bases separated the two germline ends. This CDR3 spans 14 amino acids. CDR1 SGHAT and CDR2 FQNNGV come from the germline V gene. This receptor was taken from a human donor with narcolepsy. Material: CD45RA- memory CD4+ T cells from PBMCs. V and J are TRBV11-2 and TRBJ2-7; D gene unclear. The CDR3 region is CASSSRLLGNEQYF. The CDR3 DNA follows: TGTGCCAGCAGCTCGCGACTCCTGGGGAACGAGCAGTACTTC.